Below, 27 T cell receptor beta chains from the same sample are listed, as sequenced in a study of vaccination effects on CD4 cells after COVID-19. Sequencing in the ViraFEST assay came after antigen-specific CD4+ T cells had been expanded with viral peptide pools, which were used to stimulate PBMC. The culture ran for about 11 days, and then CD4+ T cells were isolated. As their vaccination, participants received two doses of either BNT162b2 or mRNA-1273. These TCRs' antigens remain unknown. Data came from immunoSEQ multiplex PCR; TCRdb stores just in-frame clones and leaves some out. Of about 28,000 clones in the sample, around 70% were seen once. Sequenced here: CD4+ T cells from PBMCs cultured with HCoV-NL63 spike peptides, sampled after COVID-19 vaccination. The receptors were gathered from a human donor who received a COVID-19 vaccine.

This sequence joins TRBV19 and TRBJ2-7, with D possibly TRBD1 on 6 matching bases. The germline gives CDR1 LNHDA, CDR2 SQIVND (reference sequence). V was clipped by 4 bases and J by 0 bases, with 13 bases between them. The CDR3 contains 15 residues. CDR3 amino acids: CASSTYRASSYEQYF. The CDR3 DNA is TGTGCCAGTAGTACCTACAGGGCCAGCTCCTACGAGCAGTACTTC.

The count of this clone is one. The V and J genes are TRBV11-2 and TRBJ2-7; perhaps TRBD1 as D (5 bases). The V gene lost 1 base and the J gene lost 3 bases, with 13 bases spanning the gap. The CDR3 sequence is 15 residues long. CDR1 is SGHAT, CDR2 FQNNGV, per germline. The chain's CDR3 is CASSLGRVEVYEQYF. In DNA form, the CDR3 reads TGTGCCAGCAGCTTAGGCAGGGTAGAGGTCTACGAGCAGTACTTC.

This clone was recorded many times. The chain joins TRBV6-5 to TRBJ1-3, with D hard to call. Looked up from germline, CDR1 is MNHEY and CDR2 is SVGAGI. The CDR3 length is 15 residues. Trimming stripped 2 bases from V and 2 bases from J, with 10 bases between. CDR3 region: CASSYVGKPGNTIYF. CDR3 DNA sequence: TGTGCCAGCAGTTACGTCGGGAAACCTGGAAACACCATATATTTT.

This chain uses TRBV25-1 with TRBJ1-2; unclear D gene. The ends were cut back, 5 bases at V and 4 bases at J, with 17 bases in the middle. Germline CDR1 reads MGHDK; CDR2 reads SYGVNS. The CDR3 loop spans 15 amino acids. CDR3 bases: TGTGCCAGCAGTCCACTTGAAAGGAACCTCTATGGCTACACCTTC. It codes for CASSPLERNLYGYTF.

The J gene is TRBJ1-2, the V gene TRBV2, with no clear D. CDR1 is SNHLY and CDR2 is FYNNEI in the germline V gene. The CDR3 covers 12 residues. The germline V and J ends were trimmed by 5 bases and 0 bases, with 4 bases remaining between them. The CDR3 sequence is CASSRTNYGYTF. The CDR3 DNA follows: TGTGCCAGCAGTCGGACTAACTATGGCTACACCTTC.

This clone was counted between two and nine times. This sequence joins TRBV5-6 and TRBJ2-7, with 7 bases lining up with TRBD1. V lost 0 bases, J lost 7 bases, and 4 bases stayed unmatched. The CDR3 is 13 amino acids. Germline V gene data show CDR1 as SGHDT and CDR2 as YYEEEE. The CDR3 protein is CASSLAPDREQYF. The CDR3 bases are TGTGCCAGCAGCTTGGCTCCGGACAGGGAGCAGTACTTC. Full variable domain (outside the CDR3, taken from reference TRBV5-6 and TRBJ2-7): DAGVTQSPTHLIKTRGQQVTLRCSPKSGHDTVSWYQQALGQGPQFIFQYYEEEERQRGNFPDRFSGHQFPNYSSELNVNALLLGDSALYLCASSLAPDREQYFGPGTRLTVT.

This chain connects TRBV19 to TRBJ1-1; a possible D gene is TRBD1 (5 bases). Germline CDR1 is LNHDA and CDR2 is SQIVND (reference sequence). Trimming cost V 10 bases and J 4 bases, with 13 bases left between them. This CDR3 has 12 amino acids. DNA of the CDR3: TGTGCCACCCGTCTGGGGGGCACTGAAGCTTTCTTT. Protein: CATRLGGTEAFF.

This chain links TRBV29-1 with TRBJ2-3; D might be TRBD1 (5 bases). V was cut by 4 bases and J by 3 bases, with 8 bases left in between. The CDR3 spans 12 residues. CDR1 is SQVTM and CDR2 is ANQGSEA in the germline V gene. For the CDR3, the DNA is TGCAGCGTTGCCAGGGAAACAGATACGCAGTATTTT. It yields the protein CSVARETDTQYF.

V usage is TRBV4-1 and J usage is TRBJ2-1; D is uncertain. This CDR3 region has 16 residues. V lost 4 bases and J 1 base, leaving 14 bases between the germline ends. The germline V gene has CDR1 MGHRA and CDR2 YSYEKL. The CDR3 DNA reads TGCGCCAGCAGCCCCAGACTGGAGAGGTCCTACAATGAGCAGTTCTTC. Translating gives CASSPRLERSYNEQFF.

The chain couples TRBV7-2 to TRBJ1-2; possibly TRBD1 for D (5 bases). Trimming cost V 4 bases and J 4 bases, with 13 bases left between them. CDR3 length: 14 residues. Germline V lookup: CDR1 SGHTA, CDR2 FQGNSA. The CDR3 here is CASSSEGVGYGYTF. The CDR3 DNA reads TGTGCCAGCAGCTCAGAAGGGGTTGGCTATGGCTACACCTTC.

This rearrangement joins TRBV9 to TRBJ2-1; 7 positions match TRBD2. The V gene end was trimmed by 3 bases and the J gene end by 6 bases; junction bases not matched to a gene: 18. The germline V gene encodes CDR1 SGDLS and CDR2 YYNGEE. The CDR3 runs to 18 residues. CDR3 region: CASSERQKLAETLNEQFF. The DNA for the CDR3 is TGTGCCAGCAGCGAACGACAAAAGCTAGCGGAGACCCTCAATGAGCAGTTCTTC.

V gene TRBV5-5 combines with J gene TRBJ1-2, with D possibly being TRBD1 (5 bases). Germline values: CDR1 SGHKS, CDR2 YYEKEE (reference sequence). V dropped 4 bases and J dropped 4 bases, with 17 bases sitting between them. This CDR3 comprises 15 residues. The DNA for the CDR3 is TGTGCCAGCAGCCGGGACTATGGGGCGACCTATGGCTACACCTTC. Its protein is CASSRDYGATYGYTF.

J is TRBJ1-1 and V is TRBV19, with TRBD1 matching 7 bases. This CDR3 has 14 residues. Germline V gene data show CDR1 as LNHDA and CDR2 as SQIVND (reference sequence). V was clipped by 9 bases and J by 0 bases; unmatched bases: 7. The CDR3 DNA reads as TGTGCCAGCGCGGGACAGATCGTGAACACTGAAGCTTTCTTT. Amino acid sequence: CASAGQIVNTEAFF. Full variable domain (missing parts from reference TRBV19 and TRBJ1-1): DGGITQSPKYLFRKEGQNVTLSCEQNLNHDAMYWYRQDPGQGLRLIYYSQIVNDFQKGDIAEGYSVSREKKESFPLTVTSAQKNPTAFYLCASAGQIVNTEAFFGQGTRLTVV.

The chain links TRBV9 to TRBJ1-4; 9 bases map to TRBD1. J gave up 8 bases and V 6 bases, and 8 bases lay outside the gene matches. The germline V gene encodes CDR1 SGDLS and CDR2 YYNGEE. There are 14 residues in the CDR3. The CDR3 loop is CASTVGQGEEKLFF. CDR3 nucleotide sequence: TGTGCCAGCACCGTGGGACAGGGTGAGGAAAAACTGTTTTTT.

The chain joins TRBV20-1 to TRBJ2-7; D is ambiguous. CDR1 and CDR2 (germline): DFQATT, SNEGSKA (reference sequence). The ends were cut back, 6 bases at V and 2 bases at J, with 8 bases in the middle. The CDR3 sequence is 11 residues long. CDR3 nucleotides: TGCAGTGCCCTAGATCCCTACGAGCAGTACTTC. Its protein is CSALDPYEQYF.

This clone is classed as medium-sized. The V gene is TRBV19, the J gene TRBJ1-5; no firm D call. The CDR3 covers 15 residues. The V gene lost 5 bases and the J gene lost 2 bases, with 13 bases spanning the gap. Germline assignment: CDR1 LNHDA and CDR2 SQIVND (reference sequence). The CDR3 protein is CASSLTTLGNQPQHF. The DNA for the CDR3 is TGTGCCAGTAGTCTGACAACCTTGGGCAATCAGCCCCAGCATTTT.

The CDR3 sequence: CASSLRIAGRDEAFF. The CDR3 bases are TGTGCCAGCAGCTTGAGAATAGCGGGCAGGGATGAAGCTTTCTTT. The chain uses TRBV5-4 and TRBJ1-1, with D possibly matching TRBD1 (5 bases). The CDR3 sequence is 15 residues long. Trimming left V 1 base short and J 7 bases short, with 17 bases between. The germline V gene has CDR1 SGHNT and CDR2 YYREEE (reference sequence).

V gene TRBV19 combines with J gene TRBJ2-3, with 9 nucleotides matching TRBD1. The germline CDR1 and CDR2 sequences are LNHDA and SQIVND (reference sequence). V was pared by 6 bases and J by 6 bases, with 7 bases of the junction left unmatched. The CDR3 extends over 14 amino acids. DNA for the CDR3: TGTGCCAGTAGCGACAGGGGGATGGGGGATACGCAGTATTTT. Amino acids: CASSDRGMGDTQYF.

This clone was seen a single time. J is TRBJ2-7 and V is TRBV19; 8 nucleotides match TRBD1. The CDR3 covers 14 residues. J lost 2 bases, V lost 4 bases, and 4 bases had no gene match. The germline gives CDR1 LNHDA, CDR2 SQIVND (reference sequence). The CDR3, as DNA: TGTGCCAGTAGTAGAGAGACAGGGGCCTACGAGCAGTACTTC. This sequence encodes CASSRETGAYEQYF. Together with reference TRBV19 and TRBJ2-7, the CDR3 gives the full variable domain: DGGITQSPKYLFRKEGQNVTLSCEQNLNHDAMYWYRQDPGQGLRLIYYSQIVNDFQKGDIAEGYSVSREKKESFPLTVTSAQKNPTAFYLCASSRETGAYEQYFGPGTRLTVT.

The CDR3 reads CASSRTGGTGGNTIYF. In DNA, the CDR3 is TGTGCCAGCAGCCGGACAGGGGGAACAGGCGGAAACACCATATATTTT. The chain couples TRBV11-3 to TRBJ1-3, with 10 bases fitting TRBD1. V trimming: 5 bases; J trimming: 4 bases; junction bases outside the gene matches: 8. The CDR3 has 16 amino acids. Germline CDR1 SGHNT, CDR2 YENEEA.

The V and J genes are TRBV7-9 and TRBJ1-5, with D possibly TRBD1 on 5 matching bases. Germline values: CDR1 SEHNR, CDR2 FQNEAQ (reference sequence). V was cut by 1 base and J by 15 bases, with 13 bases left in between. CDR3 length equals 12 residues. Written as DNA, the CDR3 is TGTGCCAGCAGCTTAGAGCTCGGGGGACGGCATTTT. It encodes CASSLELGGRHF.

This chain connects TRBV7-9 to TRBJ2-1; 9 bases are shared with TRBD2. Losses at the gene ends were 1 base for V and 0 bases for J; bases not matched to a gene: 10. This CDR3 contains 19 residues. Germline V CDR1 and CDR2: SEHNR, FQNEAQ (reference sequence). CDR3 DNA: TGTGCCAGCAGCTTAGGGCGAATGGTGCGGGGGGGCTCCTACAATGAGCAGTTCTTC. This sequence encodes CASSLGRMVRGGSYNEQFF.

This chain joins TRBV3-1 (or the pseudogene TRBV3-2) and TRBJ2-4; D is perhaps TRBD2 (6 bases). The CDR3 extends over 17 amino acids. CDR1 is LGHDT, CDR2 YNNKEL, per germline (reference sequence). Trimming pared 2 bases from V and 0 bases from J, leaving 14 bases between. The chain's CDR3 is CASSQSERVLAKNIQYF. In DNA, the CDR3 is TGTGCCAGCAGCCAATCGGAGCGGGTCCTAGCCAAAAACATTCAGTACTTC.

The chain joins TRBV5-1 to TRBJ1-2; no definite D call. Trimming left V 0 bases short and J 5 bases short, with 5 bases between. The CDR3 runs 12 residues. The germline gives CDR1 SGHRS, CDR2 YFSETQ. The CDR3 sequence: CASSLENYGYTF. The DNA for the CDR3 is TGCGCCAGCAGCTTGGAGAATTATGGCTACACCTTC.

The rearrangement joins TRBV5-4 to TRBJ2-2; the match to TRBD1 covers 7 bases. Germline-derived CDR1 and CDR2 are SGHNT and YYREEE (reference sequence). The CDR3 runs to 15 residues. V lost 6 bases to trimming and J lost 1 base; unmatched junction nucleotides: 6. The CDR3 loop is CASTSGQKNTGELFF. For the CDR3, the DNA is TGTGCCAGCACCTCGGGACAGAAGAACACCGGGGAGCTGTTTTTT.

V and J are TRBV4-2 and TRBJ2-5, with D unclear. Trimming left V 1 base short and J 4 bases short, with 16 bases between. Per the germline V gene, CDR1 is LGHNA and CDR2 is YNFKEQ. The CDR3 is 16 amino acids. The CDR3 DNA follows: TGTGCCAGCAGCCAAGTTCCAAATTCATCGGGAGAGACCCAGTACTTC. Residues: CASSQVPNSSGETQYF.

This chain joins TRBV6-5 and TRBJ1-3, with D perhaps matching TRBD1 (6 bases). Germline V CDR1 and CDR2: MNHEY, SVGAGI. This CDR3 contains 15 residues. V was pared by 7 bases and J by 1 base, with 14 bases between. The CDR3 DNA follows: TGTGCCAGCATAGCAGGGAGGGGGTCTGGAAACACCATATATTTT. Translation gives CASIAGRGSGNTIYF.